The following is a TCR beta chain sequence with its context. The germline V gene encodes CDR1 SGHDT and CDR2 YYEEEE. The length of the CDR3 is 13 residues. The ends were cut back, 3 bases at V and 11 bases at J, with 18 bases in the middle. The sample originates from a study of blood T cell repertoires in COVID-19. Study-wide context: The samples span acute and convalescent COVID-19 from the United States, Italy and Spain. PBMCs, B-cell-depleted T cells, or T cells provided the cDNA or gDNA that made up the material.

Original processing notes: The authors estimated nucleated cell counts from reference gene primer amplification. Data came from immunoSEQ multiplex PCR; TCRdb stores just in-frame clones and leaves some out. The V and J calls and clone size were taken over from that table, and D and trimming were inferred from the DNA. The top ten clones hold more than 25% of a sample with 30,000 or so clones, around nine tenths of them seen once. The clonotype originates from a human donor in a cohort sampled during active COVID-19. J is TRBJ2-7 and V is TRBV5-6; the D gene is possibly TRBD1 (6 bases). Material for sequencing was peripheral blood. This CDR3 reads CASSSPRTDGKYF. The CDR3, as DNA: TGTGCCAGCAGCTCTCCCCGGACAGACGGAAAGTACTTC.